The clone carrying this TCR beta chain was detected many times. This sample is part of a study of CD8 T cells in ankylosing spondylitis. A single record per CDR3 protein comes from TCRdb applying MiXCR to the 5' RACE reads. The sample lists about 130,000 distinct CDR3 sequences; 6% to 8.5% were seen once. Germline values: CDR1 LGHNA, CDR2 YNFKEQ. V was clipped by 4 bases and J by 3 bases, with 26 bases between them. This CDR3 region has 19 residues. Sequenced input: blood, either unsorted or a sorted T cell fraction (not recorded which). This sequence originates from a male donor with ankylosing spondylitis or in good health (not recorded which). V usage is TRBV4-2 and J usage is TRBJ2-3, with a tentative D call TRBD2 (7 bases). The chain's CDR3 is CASSPGKEGGKTGTDTQYF. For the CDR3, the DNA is TGTGCCAGCAGCCCCGGCAAAGAGGGGGGGAAAACGGGAACAGATACGCAGTATTTT.